These T cell receptor beta chains were read from a single sample in a study of STAT3 mutations in large granular lymphocyte leukemia. TCRdb's copy holds only in-frame clones and misses some; the assay was immunoSEQ multiplex PCR. The sample includes approximately 29,000 clones, approximately 84% of them seen just once. The sequenced sample consisted of peripheral blood mononuclear cells. The source is a man aged 55-75 years with T-cell large granular lymphocyte leukemia. Some clones in this sample may be carry-over from other donors' samples. The CDR3 runs from the conserved cysteine through the conserved F or W. Each record gives: D gene, CDR3 length, J gene, V gene, CDR3 DNA, CDR3 protein. A D gene is named only where the DNA matches it firmly.

D: NA
length: 16
J: TRBJ1-3
V: TRBV18
DNA: TGTGCCAGCTCACCACCTGGAAGGGTTACTGGAAACACCATATATTTT
CDR3: CASSPPGRVTGNTIYF

D: NA
length: 13
J: TRBJ1-1
V: TRBV4-3
DNA: TGCGCCAGCAGCGGTATAGGGAACACTGAAGCTTTCTTT
CDR3: CASSGIGNTEAFF

D: NA
length: 15
J: TRBJ1-4
V: TRBV6-6
DNA: TGTGCCAGCAGGCAAGATGACAGACTTAATGAAAAACTGTTTTTT
CDR3: CASRQDDRLNEKLFF

D: NA
length: 15
J: TRBJ1-2
V: TRBV18
DNA: TGTGCCAGCTCACCGGAAAATACAGGCTACTATGGCTACACCTTC
CDR3: CASSPENTGYYGYTF

D: TRBD2
length: 17
J: TRBJ2-1
V: TRBV9
DNA: TGTGCCAGCAGCGTAGGTCTAGCGGGAGGGAGATACAATGAGCAGTTCTTC
CDR3: CASSVGLAGGRYNEQFF

D: NA
length: 11
J: TRBJ2-3
V: TRBV29-1
DNA: TGCAGCGTTGGAAGGGGAGATACGCAGTATTTT
CDR3: CSVGRGDTQYF

D: TRBD2
length: 17
J: TRBJ2-3
V: TRBV10-1
DNA: TGCGCCAGCAGTGAGGAGGCTAGCGGGAGGGGGGGCGATACGCAGTATTTT
CDR3: CASSEEASGRGGDTQYF

D: TRBD2
length: 17
J: TRBJ2-3
V: TRBV2
DNA: TGTGCCAGCAGCGGTAGGAAGCGGGAGGCGGGCACAGATACGCAGTATTTT
CDR3: CASSGRKREAGTDTQYF

D: NA
length: 15
J: TRBJ1-1
V: TRBV5-1
DNA: TGCGCCAGCAGCTTGCAGTCCAATCTGAACACTGAAGCTTTCTTT
CDR3: CASSLQSNLNTEAFF

D: NA
length: 15
J: TRBJ2-7
V: TRBV18
DNA: TGTGCCAGCTCACCAGAGTCAGGATTATCCTACGAGCAGTACTTC
CDR3: CASSPESGLSYEQYF

D: TRBD2
length: 15
J: TRBJ2-1
V: TRBV6-1
DNA: TGTGCCAGCAGCACCCTCGTGGCTAGCGGCAATGAGCAGTTCTTC
CDR3: CASSTLVASGNEQFF

D: NA
length: 16
J: TRBJ2-7
V: TRBV5-1
DNA: TGCGCCAGCACCTTTTTTGGGGGCGGGGGTGGCTACGAGCAGTACTTC
CDR3: CASTFFGGGGGYEQYF

D: TRBD2
length: 18
J: TRBJ2-2
V: TRBV4-2
DNA: TGTGCCAGCAGCCAACCGAGCGGGAGGACTCTTAACACCGGGGAGCTGTTTTTT
CDR3: CASSQPSGRTLNTGELFF

D: TRBD2
length: 16
J: TRBJ2-2
V: TRBV9
DNA: TGTGCCAGCAGCGTAGCGGTCGGGAGGGACACCGGGGAGCTGTTTTTT
CDR3: CASSVAVGRDTGELFF